These T cell receptor beta chains were read from a single sample in a study of cytomegalovirus exposure and HLA in healthy donors. Clones were sequenced by immunoSEQ multiplex PCR, and TCRdb holds only the in-frame ones, with some missing. The repertoire has 100,000 to 150,000 clones, roughly 87% of them found once; the top ten carry 1.1%. Sequenced input: PBMCs. These receptor sequences come from a woman younger than 30 in good health and CMV-seronegative. The CDR3 runs from the conserved cysteine through the conserved F or W. D genes are given only for firm matches. Clone size appears in some rows only: once, few, many, or a class for an expanded clone.

v_gene	d_gene	j_gene	abundance	CDR3aa	CDR3nt
TRBV15	.	TRBJ2-1	.	CATSSSGVRVDNEQFF	TGTGCCACCAGCAGTTCGGGAGTCAGGGTTGACAATGAGCAGTTCTTC
TRBV7-8	.	TRBJ1-1	once	CASKENQGNTEAFF	TGTGCCAGCAAGGAAAACCAGGGGAACACTGAAGCTTTCTTT
TRBV2	TRBD1	TRBJ2-2	.	CASSGFRGRAGELFF	TGTGCCAGCAGTGGGTTCAGGGGGCGGGCCGGGGAGCTGTTTTTT
TRBV7-9	.	TRBJ2-7	.	CASSFGPDTPYEQYF	TGTGCCAGCAGCTTTGGCCCGGACACCCCCTACGAGCAGTACTTC
TRBV18	TRBD1	TRBJ2-1	.	CASSPPLGGQGANNEQFF	TGTGCCAGCTCACCCCCCCTGGGGGGACAGGGGGCTAACAATGAGCAGTTCTTC
TRBV6-1	TRBD1	TRBJ1-6	few	CAILTGGEYSPLHF	TGTGCCATTCTGACAGGGGGGGAATATTCACCCCTCCACTTT
TRBV19	TRBD1	TRBJ1-2	.	CASRRQTGVANYGYTF	TGTGCCAGTAGACGTCAAACAGGGGTTGCGAACTATGGCTACACCTTC
TRBV27	.	TRBJ1-5	.	CASSFHGGADQPQHF	TGTGCCAGCAGTTTCCACGGGGGGGCAGATCAGCCCCAGCATTTT
TRBV28	TRBD1	TRBJ1-4	.	CASIQGTETEKLFF	TGTGCCAGCATACAGGGGACGGAAACTGAAAAACTGTTTTTT
TRBV7-6	TRBD1	TRBJ1-4	.	CASSSWTGEATNEKLFF	TGTGCCAGCAGCTCCTGGACAGGGGAAGCAACTAATGAAAAACTGTTTTTT
TRBV2	.	TRBJ1-2	few	CARGRRIYGYTF	TGTGCCAGAGGGAGACGGATCTATGGCTACACCTTC
TRBV7-6	TRBD2	TRBJ2-3	.	CASSTPGDGGAGDTQYF	TGTGCCAGCAGCACCCCCGGCGACGGGGGGGCAGGTGATACGCAGTATTTT
TRBV7-9	.	TRBJ1-2	few	CASSLAGRGYTF	TGTGCCAGCAGCTTAGCGGGCAGGGGCTACACCTTC
TRBV5-1	.	TRBJ1-2	.	CASRGDGYTF	TGCGCCAGCAGAGGAGATGGCTACACCTTC
TRBV7-2	TRBD2	TRBJ2-7	.	CASSLEWGRANEQYF	TGTGCCAGCAGCTTGGAGTGGGGGAGGGCAAACGAGCAGTACTTC
TRBV14	.	TRBJ2-7	.	CASTPGGYEQYF	TGTGCCAGCACCCCAGGGGGGTACGAGCAGTACTTC
TRBV19	TRBD1	TRBJ1-2	.	CASSGEGQGFYGYTF	TGTGCCAGTAGTGGAGAGGGACAGGGGTTCTATGGCTACACCTTC
TRBV19	TRBD1	TRBJ2-1	.	CASSPQGQPNSYNEQFF	TGTGCCAGTAGTCCCCAGGGACAGCCAAATTCCTACAATGAGCAGTTCTTC
TRBV28	.	TRBJ1-4	.	CATHGGRDEKLFF	TGTGCCACCCACGGAGGGAGGGATGAAAAACTGTTTTTT
TRBV4-2	.	TRBJ1-3	.	CASSQDLEEGRNTIYF	TGTGCCAGCAGCCAAGATCTGGAGGAAGGAAGAAACACCATATATTTT
TRBV2	.	TRBJ1-5	few	CASRLGASGSQPQHF	TGTGCCAGCAGACTGGGGGCGTCGGGAAGTCAGCCCCAGCATTTT
TRBV27	.	TRBJ1-3	.	CASRQSTGNTIYF	TGTGCCAGCAGACAGTCCACTGGAAACACCATATATTTT
TRBV30	.	TRBJ1-5	.	CAWSVGAGTNQPQHF	TGTGCCTGGAGTGTAGGGGCAGGGACAAATCAGCCCCAGCATTTT
TRBV7-9	.	TRBJ1-2	.	CASSLDRTNYGYTF	TGTGCCAGCAGCTTAGATCGGACAAACTATGGCTACACCTTC